This is a list of T cell receptor beta chains from one sample in a study of cytomegalovirus exposure and HLA in healthy donors. Repertoires were generated with immunoSEQ multiplex PCR, while TCRdb's copy carries only in-frame clones and drops some. This sample has around 150,000 clones, with about three quarters found just once. Sequencing was carried out using PBMCs. The source of these receptors is a woman in her thirties or forties in good health and CMV-seropositive. CDR3s include the opening cysteine and the closing phenylalanine or tryptophan. Each record gives: D gene, J gene, clone size, V gene, CDR3 protein, CDR3 DNA. D genes are given only for firm matches. Clone sizes are given selectively: once, few, many, or a class where the clone is expanded.

NA,TRBJ2-7,NA,TRBV29-1,CSAKDSSPEQYF,TGCAGCGCCAAGGACAGTAGTCCCGAGCAGTACTTC
NA,TRBJ1-2,once,TRBV7-2,CASSFYRDYGYTF,TGTGCCAGCAGCTTTTACAGGGACTATGGCTACACCTTC
TRBD2,TRBJ2-1,NA,TRBV11-3,CASSQKWLAGYNEQFF,TGTGCCAGCAGCCAAAAGTGGCTAGCGGGATACAATGAGCAGTTCTTC
TRBD1,TRBJ1-2,NA,TRBV29-1,CSVEDLDRGRNGYTF,TGCAGCGTTGAAGACCTCGACAGGGGGCGGAATGGCTACACCTTC
NA,TRBJ1-5,once,TRBV19,CASSIASYSNQPQHF,TGTGCCAGTAGTATAGCCAGTTATAGCAATCAGCCCCAGCATTTT
NA,TRBJ2-1,NA,TRBV30,CAWSGRYNEQFF,TGTGCCTGGAGCGGTCGTTACAATGAGCAGTTCTTC
NA,TRBJ2-7,NA,TRBV19,CASNEGGSYEQYF,TGTGCCAGTAACGAGGGAGGTTCCTACGAGCAGTACTTC
NA,TRBJ1-3,NA,TRBV7-2,CASSLANSGNTIYF,TGTGCCAGCAGCTTAGCCAACTCTGGAAACACCATATATTTT
NA,TRBJ2-5,NA,TRBV6-5,CASSYQGLGETQYF,TGTGCCAGCAGTTACCAGGGCCTCGGGGAGACCCAGTACTTC
NA,TRBJ2-7,NA,TRBV5-5,CASSFSAQTFIYEQYF,TGTGCCAGCAGCTTTAGTGCACAGACATTCATTTACGAGCAGTACTTC
TRBD1,TRBJ2-7,NA,TRBV27,CASSPRGRIVYEQYF,TGTGCCAGCAGTCCCAGGGGGCGCATCGTCTACGAGCAGTACTTC
TRBD1,TRBJ2-7,once,TRBV28,CASSSSYLDRGRDEQYF,TGTGCCAGCAGTTCTTCCTATTTGGACAGGGGGCGGGACGAGCAGTACTTC
TRBD1,TRBJ1-1,NA,TRBV5-1,CASSIGQGANTEAFF,TGCGCCAGCAGCATAGGTCAGGGGGCGAACACTGAAGCTTTCTTT
TRBD2,TRBJ2-2,NA,TRBV4-2,CASSQGVSGRIITGELFF,TGTGCCAGCAGCCAAGGGGTTAGCGGGAGGATTATCACCGGGGAGCTGTTTTTT
TRBD1,TRBJ2-7,few,TRBV7-8,CASSSGTASYEQYF,TGTGCCAGCAGCTCCGGGACAGCCTCCTACGAGCAGTACTTC
NA,TRBJ1-1,NA,TRBV18,CASSIAQENTEAFF,TGTGCCAGCTCAATCGCGCAAGAGAACACTGAAGCTTTCTTT
TRBD1,TRBJ1-6,NA,TRBV11-2,CASSSPRQGWNSPLHF,TGTGCCAGCAGCTCCCCTCGACAGGGATGGAATTCACCCCTCCACTTT
NA,TRBJ2-2,NA,TRBV4-2,CASSFMGGEGGELFF,TGTGCCAGCAGCTTCATGGGGGGAGAGGGCGGGGAGCTGTTTTTT
NA,TRBJ2-7,NA,TRBV30,CAWSVAPLYEQYF,TGTGCCTGGAGTGTAGCCCCCCTCTACGAGCAGTACTTC
NA,TRBJ1-4,NA,TRBV30,CAWMASEKLFF,TGTGCCTGGATGGCATCCGAAAAACTGTTTTTT
TRBD1,TRBJ2-1,once,TRBV27,CASSLSVRGLNEQFF,TGTGCCAGCAGTTTATCGGTCAGGGGGCTCAATGAGCAGTTCTTC
TRBD2,TRBJ2-1,NA,TRBV7-9,CASSPQGGDEQFF,TGTGCCAGCAGCCCGCAGGGAGGGGACGAGCAGTTCTTC
TRBD1,TRBJ2-1,NA,TRBV7-8,CASSWDSSYNEQFF,TGTGCCAGCAGCTGGGACAGCTCCTACAATGAGCAGTTCTTC
NA,TRBJ1-2,NA,TRBV7-2,CASSLVGGTDGYTF,TGTGCCAGCAGCTTAGTTGGGGGGACGGACGGCTACACCTTC
NA,TRBJ1-2,NA,TRBV6-5,CASSYSALHRGYTF,TGTGCCAGCAGTTACTCGGCCTTACACAGAGGCTACACCTTC
NA,TRBJ2-1,NA,TRBV21-1,CASSTLSGTSGVRNEQFF,TGTGCCAGCAGCACCTTATCCGGGACTAGCGGTGTTCGCAATGAGCAGTTCTTC
NA,TRBJ1-2,NA,TRBV27,CASSLAGADYGYTF,TGTGCCAGCAGTTTGGCAGGGGCAGACTATGGCTACACCTTC
NA,TRBJ2-1,NA,TRBV11-3,CASSPPGAYNEQFF,TGTGCCAGCAGCCCCCCAGGGGCCTACAATGAGCAGTTCTTC
TRBD1,TRBJ2-7,NA,TRBV19,CASSVGQGEDEQYF,TGTGCCAGTAGTGTGGGACAGGGTGAGGACGAGCAGTACTTC
NA,TRBJ1-1,NA,TRBV13,CASSLSGGLEAFF,TGTGCCAGCAGCTTAAGCGGGGGACTTGAAGCTTTCTTT
NA,TRBJ2-1,few,TRBV5-4,CASSRQGFNNEQFF,TGTGCCAGCAGCCGCCAGGGGTTTAACAATGAGCAGTTCTTC
TRBD1,TRBJ2-5,once,TRBV5-1,CASSFQGEETQYF,TGCGCCAGCAGCTTCCAGGGGGAAGAGACCCAGTACTTC
NA,TRBJ2-7,NA,TRBV6-5,CASSYQTDGGTAEQYF,TGTGCCAGCAGTTACCAAACGGACGGAGGGACCGCCGAGCAGTACTTC
NA,TRBJ1-4,NA,TRBV10-3,CAISVEARNEKLFF,TGTGCCATCAGTGTTGAGGCGAGAAATGAAAAACTGTTTTTT
NA,TRBJ2-5,NA,TRBV4-1,CASSQDSKRETQYF,TGCGCCAGCAGCCAAGATTCTAAGAGAGAGACCCAGTACTTC
NA,TRBJ1-1,NA,TRBV15,CATSLRVNTEAFF,TGTGCCACCAGCCTGAGGGTGAACACTGAAGCTTTCTTT
TRBD2,TRBJ2-5,few,TRBV19,CASSILAGGRETQYF,TGTGCCAGTAGTATACTAGCGGGAGGAAGGGAGACCCAGTACTTC
TRBD1,TRBJ2-3,NA,TRBV4-2,CASSQATGNTDTQYF,TGTGCCAGCAGCCAAGCGACAGGGAACACAGATACGCAGTATTTT
TRBD2,TRBJ2-3,NA,TRBV18,CASSPLAGGQEDTQYF,TGTGCCAGCTCACCACTAGCGGGGGGGCAGGAAGATACGCAGTATTTT
NA,TRBJ2-7,NA,TRBV6-1,CASVRESSYEQYF,TGTGCCAGCGTCAGGGAAAGCTCCTACGAGCAGTACTTC
NA,TRBJ1-1,few,TRBV6-5,CASSSAHGGGTEAFF,TGTGCCAGCAGTTCCGCCCATGGGGGGGGCACTGAAGCTTTCTTT
NA,TRBJ1-1,once,TRBV5-1,CASSSVLGQTLNTEAFF,TGCGCCAGCAGCTCTGTTTTAGGACAGACTCTGAACACTGAAGCTTTCTTT